This T cell receptor beta chain derives from a study of blood T cell repertoires in COVID-19. CDR1 and CDR2 from the germline V gene are SQVTM and ANQGSEA. The CDR3 is made up of 12 amino acids. With 0 bases removed from V and 6 bases from J, the gap between germline ends came to 8 bases. Measured with immunoSEQ multiplex PCR; TCRdb has only the in-frame clones, and not every one. The sample lists some 170,000 clones; 87% were seen once. The chain is built from TRBV29-1 and TRBJ1-2; TRBD1 might be the D (6 bases). The sequencing sample was made of peripheral blood. The sequence was collected from a woman aged 60-70 years who had recovered from COVID-19. The CDR3 region has the DNA TGCAGCGTTGAAGACACAGGGCATGGCTACACCTTC. This codes for CSVEDTGHGYTF.